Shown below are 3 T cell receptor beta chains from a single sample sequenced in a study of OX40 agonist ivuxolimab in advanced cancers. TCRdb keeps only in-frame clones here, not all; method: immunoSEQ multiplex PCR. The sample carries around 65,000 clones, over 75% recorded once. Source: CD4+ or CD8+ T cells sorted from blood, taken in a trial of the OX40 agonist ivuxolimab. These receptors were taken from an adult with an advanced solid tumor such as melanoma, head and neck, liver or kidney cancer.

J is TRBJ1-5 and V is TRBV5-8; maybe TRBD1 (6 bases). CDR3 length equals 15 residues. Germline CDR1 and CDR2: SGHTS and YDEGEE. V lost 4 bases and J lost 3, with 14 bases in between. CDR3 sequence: CASSPGTGANQPQHF. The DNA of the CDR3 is TGTGCCAGCAGCCCTGGCACGGGGGCCAATCAGCCCCAGCATTTT.

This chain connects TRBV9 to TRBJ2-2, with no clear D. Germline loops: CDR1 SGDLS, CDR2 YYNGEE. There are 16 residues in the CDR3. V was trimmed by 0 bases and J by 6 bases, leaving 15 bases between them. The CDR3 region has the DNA TGTGCCAGCAGCGTAGCGCCGGACCCAGCTCCCGGGGAGCTGTTTTTT. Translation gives CASSVAPDPAPGELFF.

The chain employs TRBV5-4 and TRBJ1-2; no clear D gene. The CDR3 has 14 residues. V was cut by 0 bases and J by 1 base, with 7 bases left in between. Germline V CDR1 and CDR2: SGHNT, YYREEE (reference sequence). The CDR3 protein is CASSLAGVNYGYTF. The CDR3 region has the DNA TGTGCCAGCAGCTTGGCCGGCGTTAACTATGGCTACACCTTC.